This T cell receptor (beta chain) comes out of a study of blood T cells in healthy people across ages. In the case of this clonotype: What it recognizes is unknown.

Study-level points and caveats: Older age coincided with a roughly linear decline in TCR beta diversity per million T cells. Expanded clonotype shifts may have been confounded, as the donors had an unknown CMV status.

The CDR3 extends over 15 amino acids. Germline V gene data show CDR1 as MRHNA and CDR2 as SNTAGT. V gave up 2 bases and J gave up 7 bases; unmatched junction bases: 5. Primers used in a second PCR of roughly 6 to 12 cycles were a sample-barcoded 5' primer and a J-beta primer mix. TCRdb called the 5' RACE reads again in MiXCR, with one record for every CDR3 protein. The sample holds more than 550,000 distinct CDR3 sequences, about 24% seen once. The chain carries TRBV6-4 and TRBJ2-1; 10 nucleotides agree with TRBD1. Sequenced: blood. This clonotype was obtained from an older man in good health. The CDR3 nucleotides read TGTGCCAGCAGTGACACCGCGGGACAGGGGAATGAGCAGTTCTTC. This codes for CASSDTAGQGNEQFF.